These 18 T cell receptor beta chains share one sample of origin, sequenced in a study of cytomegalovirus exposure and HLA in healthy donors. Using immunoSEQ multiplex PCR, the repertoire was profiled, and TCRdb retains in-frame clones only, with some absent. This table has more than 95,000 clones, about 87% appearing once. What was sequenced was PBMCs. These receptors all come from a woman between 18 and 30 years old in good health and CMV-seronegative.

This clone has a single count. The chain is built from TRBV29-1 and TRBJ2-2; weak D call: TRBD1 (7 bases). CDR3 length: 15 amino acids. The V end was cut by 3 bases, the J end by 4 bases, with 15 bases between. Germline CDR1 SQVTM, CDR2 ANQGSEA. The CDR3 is CSVEVGQGGTGELFF. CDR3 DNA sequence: TGCAGCGTTGAGGTGGGGCAGGGGGGCACCGGGGAGCTGTTTTTT.

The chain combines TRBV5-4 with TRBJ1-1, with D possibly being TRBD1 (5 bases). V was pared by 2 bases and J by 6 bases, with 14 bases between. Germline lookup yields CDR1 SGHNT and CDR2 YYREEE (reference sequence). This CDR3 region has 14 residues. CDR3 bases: TGTGCCAGCAGCTTACGTTTGCAGGGTTCTGAAGCTTTCTTT. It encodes CASSLRLQGSEAFF.

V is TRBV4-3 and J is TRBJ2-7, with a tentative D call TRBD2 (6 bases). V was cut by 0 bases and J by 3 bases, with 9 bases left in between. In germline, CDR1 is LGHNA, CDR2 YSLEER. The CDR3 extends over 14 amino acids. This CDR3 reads CASSQDVGSYEQYF. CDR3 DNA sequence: TGCGCCAGCAGCCAAGACGTCGGGAGCTACGAGCAGTACTTC.

The CDR3 DNA sequence: TGTGCCAGCAGCTATAGTACAGGGCTGAAGGCTAATGAAAAACTGTTTTTT. Translating it yields CASSYSTGLKANEKLFF. The chain uses TRBV7-9 and TRBJ1-4; tentatively, D is TRBD1 (6 bases). The length of the CDR3 is 17 residues. V lost 4 bases to trimming and J lost 3 bases, with 18 bases between them. Germline CDR1 and CDR2: SEHNR and FQNEAQ (reference sequence).

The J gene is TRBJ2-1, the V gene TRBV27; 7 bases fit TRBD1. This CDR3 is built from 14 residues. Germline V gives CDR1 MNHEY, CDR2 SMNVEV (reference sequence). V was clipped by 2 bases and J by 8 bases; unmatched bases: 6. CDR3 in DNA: TGTGCCAGCAGTTTAGGGGACAGCGGCTATGAGCAGTTCTTC. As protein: CASSLGDSGYEQFF.

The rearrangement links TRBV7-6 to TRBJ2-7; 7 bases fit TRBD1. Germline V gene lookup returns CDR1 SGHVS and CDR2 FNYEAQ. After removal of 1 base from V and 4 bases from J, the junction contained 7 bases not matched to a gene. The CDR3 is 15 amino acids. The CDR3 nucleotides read TGTGCCAGCAGCTTAGAGACAGGGCGGATATACGAGCAGTACTTC. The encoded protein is CASSLETGRIYEQYF.

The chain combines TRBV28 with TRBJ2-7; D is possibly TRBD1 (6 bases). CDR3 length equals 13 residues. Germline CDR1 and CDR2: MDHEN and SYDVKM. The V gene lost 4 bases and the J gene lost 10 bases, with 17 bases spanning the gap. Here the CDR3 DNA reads TGTGCCAGCAGTTCCGGGACATCGGCTCGTCAGTACTTC. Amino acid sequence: CASSSGTSARQYF.

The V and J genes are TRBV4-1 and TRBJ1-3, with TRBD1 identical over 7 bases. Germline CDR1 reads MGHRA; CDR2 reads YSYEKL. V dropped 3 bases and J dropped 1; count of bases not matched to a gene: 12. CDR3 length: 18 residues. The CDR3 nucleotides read TGCGCCAGCAGCCAGGATTCACTTCAGGGGGTATCTGGAAACACCATATATTTT. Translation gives CASSQDSLQGVSGNTIYF.

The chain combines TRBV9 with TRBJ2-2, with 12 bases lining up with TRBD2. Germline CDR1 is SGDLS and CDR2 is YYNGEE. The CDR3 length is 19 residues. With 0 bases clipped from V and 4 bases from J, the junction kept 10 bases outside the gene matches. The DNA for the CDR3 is TGTGCCAGCAGCGTAGAGGCTAGCGGGGGGGCCTACCCCACCGGGGAGCTGTTTTTT. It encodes CASSVEASGGAYPTGELFF.

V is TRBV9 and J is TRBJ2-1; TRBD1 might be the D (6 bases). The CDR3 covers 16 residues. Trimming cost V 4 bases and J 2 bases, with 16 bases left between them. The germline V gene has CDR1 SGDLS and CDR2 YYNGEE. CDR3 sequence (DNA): TGTGCCAGCAGCACTATCGAGGGGGACCCCTACAATGAGCAGTTCTTC. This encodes CASSTIEGDPYNEQFF.

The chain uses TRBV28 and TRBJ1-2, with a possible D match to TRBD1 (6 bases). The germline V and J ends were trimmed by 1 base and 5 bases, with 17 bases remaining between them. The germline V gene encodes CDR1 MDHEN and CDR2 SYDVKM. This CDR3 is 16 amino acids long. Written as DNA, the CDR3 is TGTGCCAGCAGTTTATCCCCGGTCAGGGGTAGATATGGCTACACCTTC. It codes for CASSLSPVRGRYGYTF.

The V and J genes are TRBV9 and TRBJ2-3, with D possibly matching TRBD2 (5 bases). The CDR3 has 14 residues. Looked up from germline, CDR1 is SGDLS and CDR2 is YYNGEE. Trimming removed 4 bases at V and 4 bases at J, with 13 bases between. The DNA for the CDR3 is TGTGCCAGCAGCCCGGGGAGCGGTCCAGATACGCAGTATTTT. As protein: CASSPGSGPDTQYF.

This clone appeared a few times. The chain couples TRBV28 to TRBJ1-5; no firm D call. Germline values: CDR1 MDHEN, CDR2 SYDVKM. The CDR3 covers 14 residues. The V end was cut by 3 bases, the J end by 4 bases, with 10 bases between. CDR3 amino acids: CASSLLVSNQPQHF. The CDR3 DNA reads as TGTGCCAGCAGTTTGTTGGTCAGTAATCAGCCCCAGCATTTT.

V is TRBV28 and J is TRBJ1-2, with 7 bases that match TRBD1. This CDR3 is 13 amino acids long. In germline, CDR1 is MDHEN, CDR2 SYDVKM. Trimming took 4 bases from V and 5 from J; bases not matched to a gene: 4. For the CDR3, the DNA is TGTGCCAGCAGTTCGGACAGGATATATGGCTACACCTTC. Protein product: CASSSDRIYGYTF.

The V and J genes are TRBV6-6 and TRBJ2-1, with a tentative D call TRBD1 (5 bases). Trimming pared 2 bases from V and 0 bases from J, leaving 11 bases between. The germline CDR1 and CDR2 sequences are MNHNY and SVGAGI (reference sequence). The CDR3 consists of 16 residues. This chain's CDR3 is CASSYGAASSYNEQFF. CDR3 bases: TGTGCCAGCAGTTACGGGGCGGCCAGCTCCTACAATGAGCAGTTCTTC.

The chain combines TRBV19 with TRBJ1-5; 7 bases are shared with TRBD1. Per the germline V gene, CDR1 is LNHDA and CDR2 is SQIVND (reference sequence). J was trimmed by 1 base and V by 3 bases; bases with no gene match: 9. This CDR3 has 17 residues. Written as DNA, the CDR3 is TGTGCCAGTAGTATCTGGAGGGGGCGGTCCAGCAATCAGCCCCAGCATTTT. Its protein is CASSIWRGRSSNQPQHF.

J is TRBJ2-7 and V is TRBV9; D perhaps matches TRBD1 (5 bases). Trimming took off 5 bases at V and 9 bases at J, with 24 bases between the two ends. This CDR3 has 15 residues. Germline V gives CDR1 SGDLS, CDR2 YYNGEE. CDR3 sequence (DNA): TGTGCCAGCAGTGGTAGTGACAGAGCTCTACGAGGGCAGTACTTC. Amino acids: CASSGSDRALRGQYF.

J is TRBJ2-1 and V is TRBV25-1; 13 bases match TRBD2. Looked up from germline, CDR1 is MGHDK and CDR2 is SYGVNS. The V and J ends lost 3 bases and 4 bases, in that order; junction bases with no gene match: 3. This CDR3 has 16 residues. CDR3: CASSDQTSGGYNEQFF. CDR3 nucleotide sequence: TGTGCCAGCAGTGACCAGACTAGCGGGGGGTACAATGAGCAGTTCTTC. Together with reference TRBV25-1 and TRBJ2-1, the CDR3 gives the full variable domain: EADIYQTPRYLVIGTGKKITLECSQTMGHDKMYWYQQDPGMELHLIHYSYGVNSTEKGDLSSESTVSRIRTEHFPLTLESARPSHTSQYLCASSDQTSGGYNEQFFGPGTRLTVL.